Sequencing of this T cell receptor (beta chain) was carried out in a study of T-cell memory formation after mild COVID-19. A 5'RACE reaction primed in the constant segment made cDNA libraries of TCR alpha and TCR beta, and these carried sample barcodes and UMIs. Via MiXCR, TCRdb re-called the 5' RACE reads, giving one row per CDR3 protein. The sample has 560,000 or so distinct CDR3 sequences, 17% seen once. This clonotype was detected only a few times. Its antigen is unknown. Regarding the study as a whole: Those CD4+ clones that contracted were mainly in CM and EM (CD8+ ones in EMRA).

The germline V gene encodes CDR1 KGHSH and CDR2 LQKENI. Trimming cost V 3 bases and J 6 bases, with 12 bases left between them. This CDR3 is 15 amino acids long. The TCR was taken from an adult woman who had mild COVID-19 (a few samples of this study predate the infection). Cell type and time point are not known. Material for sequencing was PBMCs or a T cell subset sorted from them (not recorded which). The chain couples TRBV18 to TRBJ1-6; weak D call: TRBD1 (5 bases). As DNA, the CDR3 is TGTGCCAGCTCACCGGGCGACAGCCTTAATTCACCCCTCCACTTT. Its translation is CASSPGDSLNSPLHF.